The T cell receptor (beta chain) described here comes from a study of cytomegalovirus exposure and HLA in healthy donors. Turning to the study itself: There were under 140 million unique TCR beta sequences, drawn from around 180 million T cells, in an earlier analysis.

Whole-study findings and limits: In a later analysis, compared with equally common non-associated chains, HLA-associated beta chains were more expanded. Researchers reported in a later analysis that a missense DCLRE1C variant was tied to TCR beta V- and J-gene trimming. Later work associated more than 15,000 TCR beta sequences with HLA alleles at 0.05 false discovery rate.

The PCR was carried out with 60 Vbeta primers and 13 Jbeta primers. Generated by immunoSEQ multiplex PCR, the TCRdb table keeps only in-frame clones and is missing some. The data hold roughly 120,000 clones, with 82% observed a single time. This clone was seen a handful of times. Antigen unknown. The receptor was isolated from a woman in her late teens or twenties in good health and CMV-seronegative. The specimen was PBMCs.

CDR3 coding DNA: TGTGCCTGGAGTGTATTGGGAGACACTGAAGCTTTCTTT. It yields the protein CAWSVLGDTEAFF. The rearrangement uses TRBV30 and TRBJ1-1; unclear D gene. Trimming pared 0 bases from V and 3 bases from J, leaving 8 bases between. The CDR3 loop spans 13 amino acids. CDR1 and CDR2 from the germline V gene are GTSNPN and SVGIG (reference sequence). The whole variable domain, filled in from reference TRBV30 and TRBJ1-1, reads SQTIHQWPATLVQPVGSPLSLECTVEGTSNPNLYWYRQAAGRGLQLLFYSVGIGQISSEVPQNLSASRPQDRQFILSSKKLLLSDSGFYLCAWSVLGDTEAFFGQGTRLTVV.